In its sample, the clone carrying this T cell receptor beta chain was seen many times. In each sequencing run, over 170 million TCR-beta sequences were generated from 15-18 subjects. In TCRdb, the 5' RACE reads were re-called with MiXCR into one record per CDR3 protein. The table has about 10,000 distinct CDR3 sequences, approximately 22% seen once. The data belong to a study of neurological immune-mediated disorders. Unmatched junction bases numbered 8, after V lost 4 bases and J lost 5 bases. In germline, CDR1 is SGHRS, CDR2 YFSETQ. The CDR3 is made up of 14 amino acids. The chain combines TRBV5-1 with TRBJ2-7, with 8 bases that match TRBD1. The clonotype was recovered from a woman in her thirties or forties with multiple sclerosis. The sample was CD8+ T cells from blood. The CDR3 coding sequence is TGCGCCAGCAGCCCGTGGGACAGGTTGCACGAGCAGTACTTC. Translating gives CASSPWDRLHEQYF.